The 10 T cell receptor beta chains listed next were all sequenced from one sample in a study of blood T cells in healthy people across ages (dated by TCRdb to about 2015). The library came from 5' RACE. TCRdb lists the instrument as Illumina HiSeq 2500. A second PCR of about 6 to 11 cycles was run with a J-beta primer mix and a sample-barcoded 5' primer. TCRdb reanalyzed the raw reads on its own, using fastp at Q25 for trimming and MiXCR for clone calling, and kept in-frame beta chains. One record per CDR3 amino acid sequence lists the most common genes and DNA. The sample contains hundreds of thousands of distinct CDR3 sequences, 58% of them found a single time. Jointly, the top ten make up over 30% of the sample. The sequencing sample was made of blood. The receptors stem from a man in his 60s in good health.

This clonotype was recorded only once. The gene calls are TRBV6-1 and TRBJ2-3; TRBD1 is a possible D gene (5 bases). The CDR3 spans 16 residues. The germline gives CDR1 MNHNS, CDR2 SASEGT. Trimming took off 4 bases at V and 4 bases at J, with 18 bases between the two ends. CDR3 in amino acids: CASSGRTSRSSDTQYF. As DNA, the CDR3 is TGTGCCAGCAGTGGACGGACATCTCGCTCGTCAGATACGCAGTATTTT.

The rearrangement joins TRBV12-3 or TRBV12-4 to TRBJ1-2, with D tentatively TRBD1 (6 bases). The V end lost 4 bases, the J end lost 3 bases, and 9 bases lay between the germline ends. There are 13 residues in the CDR3. In DNA, the CDR3 is TGTGCCAGCAGTTCGACAGGAGACTATGGCTACACCTTC. It is translated as CASSSTGDYGYTF.

V gene TRBV12-3 or TRBV12-4 combines with J gene TRBJ2-7; the D is unclear. V shed 6 bases and J shed 6 bases, with 9 bases lying between them. The CDR3 is 11 residues long. This CDR3 reads CASSPYREQYF. The CDR3 nucleotides read TGTGCCAGCAGCCCTTATCGCGAGCAGTACTTC.

V usage is TRBV5-1 and J usage is TRBJ2-5, with 8 positions matching TRBD2. With V trimmed by 3 bases and J by 2 bases, 6 bases remained unmatched. Per the germline V gene, CDR1 is SGHRS and CDR2 is YFSETQ. The CDR3 covers 15 residues. CDR3 protein: CASSSGAGEQETQYF. Written as DNA, the CDR3 is TGCGCCAGCAGCTCGGGAGCGGGGGAACAAGAGACCCAGTACTTC.

This clonotype was seen a few times. This chain connects TRBV11-2 to TRBJ2-7; tentatively, D is TRBD1 (6 bases). CDR3 length: 14 residues. V was trimmed by 4 bases and J by 6 bases, leaving 16 bases between them. Germline V gene sequence: CDR1 SGHAT, CDR2 FQNNGV. CDR3 DNA sequence: TGTGCCAGCAGCTCAACTGGGGGCTGGCGCGAGCAGTACTTC. It encodes CASSSTGGWREQYF.

This clonotype was counted only a few times. V and J are TRBV4-1 and TRBJ1-2; D call uncertain. CDR3 size: 14 residues. Trimming stripped 4 bases from V and 6 bases from J, with 15 bases between. Germline V lookup: CDR1 MGHRA, CDR2 YSYEKL. Here the CDR3 reads CASSPMRPPDGYTF. The DNA for the CDR3 is TGCGCCAGCAGCCCGATGCGACCGCCCGATGGCTACACCTTC.

In DNA form, the CDR3 reads TGTGCCACCAGTGATTTAGGGGGGGGCTCCTACAACGAACAGTTCTTC. The encoded protein is CATSDLGGGSYNEQFF. V gene TRBV24-1 combines with J gene TRBJ2-1; maybe TRBD2 (7 bases). Germline V gene sequence: CDR1 KGHDR, CDR2 SFDVKD. The V end lost 1 base, the J end lost 13 bases, and 22 bases lay between the germline ends. The length of the CDR3 is 16 residues.

The chain employs TRBV28 and TRBJ1-5; perhaps TRBD1 as D (5 bases). CDR1 MDHEN and CDR2 SYDVKM come from the germline V gene. V dropped 6 bases and J dropped 5 bases, with 8 bases sitting between them. CDR3 length: 12 residues. The CDR3 sequence is CASRGLYQPQHF. The CDR3 DNA reads TGTGCCAGCAGGGGGCTTTATCAGCCCCAGCATTTT.

J is TRBJ2-3 and V is TRBV7-2; TRBD1 is a possible D gene (6 bases). V lost 1 base, J lost 10 bases, and 12 bases lay in between. The germline V gene encodes CDR1 SGHTA and CDR2 FQGNSA. This CDR3 region has 13 residues. The CDR3 DNA sequence: TGTGCCAGCAGCTTAGGGGGGCCCAAACCGCAGTATTTT. Amino acid sequence: CASSLGGPKPQYF.

A single count supports this clonotype. The gene calls are TRBV6-2 or TRBV6-3 and TRBJ2-7, with 14 bases fitting TRBD2. The J segment lost 0 bases and the V segment lost 0 bases, leaving 7 bases of the junction unmatched. The CDR3 spans 19 residues. Germline V gene data show CDR1 as MNHEY and CDR2 as SVGEGT. CDR3 amino acids: CASSYSTSGGVANSYEQYF. The CDR3 nucleotides read TGTGCCAGCAGTTACTCGACTAGCGGGGGGGTGGCGAACTCCTACGAGCAGTACTTC.